This is a list of T cell receptor beta chains from one sample in a study of T-cell memory formation after mild COVID-19. TCRdb passed the 5' RACE reads through MiXCR, listing each CDR3 protein once. The sample consists of about 270,000 distinct CDR3 sequences, 15% to 20% of them appearing once. Sequences were obtained from PBMCs or a T cell subset sorted from them (not recorded which). The receptors stem from a man aged 18 to 29 who had mild COVID-19 (a few samples of this study predate the infection). Cell type and time point are not known. CDR3s include the opening cysteine and the closing phenylalanine or tryptophan. Fields, in order: V gene, J gene, clone size, D gene, CDR3 DNA, CDR3 protein. The D gene is left open where the match is weak. Not every row has a clone size; where given, it reads once, few, many or a size class.

TRBV20-1	TRBJ1-1	-	-	TGCAGTGCTAGAGTTGACAGATTCGGGTTTAATGAAGCTTTCTTT	CSARVDRFGFNEAFF
TRBV29-1	TRBJ2-4	-	TRBD1	TGCAGCGTTAGAACAGGGGGCGAAAACATTCAGTACTTC	CSVRTGGENIQYF
TRBV5-1	TRBJ1-2	-	-	TGCGCCAGCAGCTTGGGACAGCTCTCTCGTAACTATGGCTACACCTTC	CASSLGQLSRNYGYTF
TRBV3-1	TRBJ2-1	-	TRBD2	TGTGCCAGCAGCCAAGATAGGTTATACACTAGCGGGGCCTATGAGCAGTTCTTC	CASSQDRLYTSGAYEQFF
TRBV7-2	TRBJ1-5	-	-	TGTGCCAGCAGCCTACAGGATCGCAATCAGCCCCAGCATTTT	CASSLQDRNQPQHF
TRBV6-6	TRBJ1-4	few	-	TGTGCCAGCAGTTACGGCAGGGACGGTGAAAAACTGTTTTTT	CASSYGRDGEKLFF
TRBV7-9	TRBJ2-5	-	-	TGTGCCAGCAGCTACACAGAAGAGACCCAGTACTTC	CASSYTEETQYF
TRBV29-1	TRBJ2-1	-	-	TGCAGCGTAAGACTCTCCAATGAGCAGTTCTTC	CSVRLSNEQFF
TRBV5-1	TRBJ2-5	few	-	TGCGCCAGCTGCTCGGAGGGAGAGACCCAGTACTTC	CASCSEGETQYF
TRBV7-2	TRBJ2-3	-	-	TGTGCCAGCAGCCACCCCCTGGCTACGCAGTATTTT	CASSHPLATQYF
TRBV7-2	TRBJ2-2	-	-	TGTGCCAGCAGCTTGACGGGGGACTGGCCCGGGGAGCTGTTTTTT	CASSLTGDWPGELFF
TRBV7-2	TRBJ1-2	-	-	TGTGCCAGCAGCTCGGCCATCCACTATGGCTACACCTTC	CASSSAIHYGYTF
TRBV6-2/TRBV6-3	TRBJ1-3	-	-	TGTGCCGCGCTGCCCAGGGGCTCTGGAAACACCATATATTTT	CAALPRGSGNTIYF
TRBV28	TRBJ1-3	-	-	TGTGCCAGCAGTTCACGACTGACGACTTACTCTGGAAACACCATATATTTT	CASSSRLTTYSGNTIYF
TRBV7-9	TRBJ2-1	-	-	TGTGCCAGCAGCCCCAGGGGGGGGGCTTACAATGAGCAGTTCTTC	CASSPRGGAYNEQFF
TRBV20-1	TRBJ1-5	-	TRBD1	TGCAGTGCGAGACAGGGGGCGCAAACTTGGTCGGATCAGCCCCAGCATTTT	CSARQGAQTWSDQPQHF
TRBV2	TRBJ2-5	many	-	TGTGCCAGCAGTGGACAAGAGACCCAGTACTTC	CASSGQETQYF
TRBV4-3	TRBJ1-2	-	-	TGCGCCAGCAGCCAAGAGGGCAGGGGATACAATGGCTACACCTTC	CASSQEGRGYNGYTF
TRBV6-1	TRBJ1-3	-	-	TGTGCCAGCAGTGAGTCTCGAGGGGAATTCAGAAACACCATATATTTT	CASSESRGEFRNTIYF
TRBV20-1	TRBJ1-5	few	-	TGCAGTGCTAGACGAGACAGTGGAAATCAGCCCCAGCATTTT	CSARRDSGNQPQHF
TRBV4-3	TRBJ1-6	-	-	TGCGCCAGCAGCCAAGTTTTCCCCGGGACGGGCCATTCACCCCTCCACTTT	CASSQVFPGTGHSPLHF
TRBV12-3/TRBV12-4	TRBJ2-7	-	-	TGTGCCAGCACTCCGCAAGGAGGGCCCACCTACGAGCAGTACTTC	CASTPQGGPTYEQYF
TRBV12-3/TRBV12-4	TRBJ2-1	few	TRBD2	TGTGCCAGCAGTCCTAGCGGACATGAGCAGTTCTTC	CASSPSGHEQFF
TRBV29-1	TRBJ1-1	-	-	TGCAGCGTTGAATGGCGGCCAGGCGCTGAAGCTTTCTTT	CSVEWRPGAEAFF
TRBV5-1	TRBJ2-5	few	-	TGCGCCAGCAGCTCCCGGCCCGCGGAAGGATATCAAGAGACCCAGTACTTC	CASSSRPAEGYQETQYF
TRBV5-1	TRBJ2-1	-	TRBD2	TGCGCCAGCAGCTTGGCGGGACTAGCGGGGAGCCGCTCCTACAATGAGCAGTTCTTC	CASSLAGLAGSRSYNEQFF
TRBV12-3/TRBV12-4	TRBJ2-5	few	-	TGTGCCAGCAGTCCCCCGTGGAGGGGCGGAGAAGAGACCCAGTACTTC	CASSPPWRGGEETQYF
TRBV4-1	TRBJ2-1	few	TRBD1	TGCGCCAGCGGGACAGGCAATGAGCAGTTCTTC	CASGTGNEQFF
TRBV2	TRBJ2-7	-	-	TGTGCCAGCAGTGACTTCTACGAGCAGTACTTC	CASSDFYEQYF
TRBV29-1	TRBJ1-1	few	-	TGCAGCGTTGTCTGGACTGAGGACACTGAAGCTTTCTTT	CSVVWTEDTEAFF
TRBV15	TRBJ2-5	many	TRBD1	TGTGCCACCAGCACGGACAGGGAAACGACCCAGTACTTC	CATSTDRETTQYF
TRBV12-3/TRBV12-4	TRBJ1-1	-	-	TGTGCCAGCAGTCTTCGAGGGGGGCGTCTAGGGACTGAAGCTTTCTTT	CASSLRGGRLGTEAFF
TRBV6-6	TRBJ1-1	-	-	TGTGCCAGCAGTTACTCGACAGGCAACGCTGAAGCTTTCTTT	CASSYSTGNAEAFF
TRBV3-1	TRBJ2-3	-	TRBD1	TGTGCCAGCAGCCGACAGCCCACAGGGGTGAGGCAGTATTTT	CASSRQPTGVRQYF
TRBV20-1	TRBJ2-7	-	-	TGCAGTGCTGCCCGGCCGAGCTACGAGCAGTACTTC	CSAARPSYEQYF
TRBV6-2/TRBV6-3	TRBJ2-1	-	TRBD1	TGTGCCAGCAGGGACAGGGGGCTTTCCTACAATGAGCAGTTCTTC	CASRDRGLSYNEQFF
TRBV12-3/TRBV12-4	TRBJ1-2	-	-	TGTGCCAGCAGCCCCGGTCATGGCTACACCTTC	CASSPGHGYTF
TRBV5-1	TRBJ1-2	few	-	TGCGCCAGCAGCTTGGCCAGGGGCGGCTACACCTTC	CASSLARGGYTF
TRBV15	TRBJ2-5	few	TRBD2	TGTGCCACCAGCGGGCTAGCGGAAGAGACCCAGTACTTC	CATSGLAEETQYF